The 9 T cell receptor beta chains in this list originate from one sample, sequenced in a study of cytomegalovirus exposure and HLA in healthy donors. PCR involved 60 Vbeta and 13 Jbeta primers. Sequenced by immunoSEQ multiplex PCR; TCRdb stores in-frame clones only, minus some. The sample records fewer than 120,000 clones, over 60% being singletons. Sequenced: PBMCs. These receptors were taken from a woman aged 55-69 years in good health and CMV-seropositive.

The V and J genes are TRBV4-2 and TRBJ1-2, with 11 bases matching TRBD1. The germline V gene encodes CDR1 LGHNA and CDR2 YNFKEQ. The length of the CDR3 is 18 residues. Trimming removed 0 bases from V and 4 bases from J; junction bases left unmatched: 10. The DNA for the CDR3 is TGTGCCAGCAGCCAAGATGAGAGGCGGGACAGGGGGACCTATGGCTACACCTTC. Encoded protein: CASSQDERRDRGTYGYTF.

As to this clone: An end of the junction does not agree with germline; a read error may underlie this. The chain is built from TRBV7-9 and TRBJ2-7; 10 bases match TRBD1. This CDR3 has 15 residues. Germline CDR1 is SEHNR and CDR2 is FQNEAQ (reference sequence). DNA of the CDR3: TGTTCCAGCAGCTTAGAATGGGACAGGGGCCATGAGCAGTACTTC. Protein sequence: CSSSLEWDRGHEQYF. The whole variable domain, filled in from reference TRBV7-9 and TRBJ2-7, reads DTGVSQNPRHKITKRGQNVTFRCDPISEHNRLYWYRQTLGQGPEFLTYFQNEAQLEKSRLLSDRFSAERPKGSFSTLEIQRTEQGDSAMYLCSSSLEWDRGHEQYFGPGTRLTVT.

CDR3 region: CASSQGGLAGGSYRHEQYF. The CDR3 DNA is TGTGCCAGCAGCCAAGGGGGACTAGCGGGAGGGAGTTATCGTCACGAGCAGTACTTC. This chain joins TRBV4-2 and TRBJ2-7; 16 nucleotides match TRBD2. J was trimmed by 5 bases and V by 1 base; bases with no gene match: 11. The CDR3 extends over 19 amino acids. Germline-derived CDR1 and CDR2 are LGHNA and YNFKEQ.

This sequence joins TRBV27 and TRBJ2-7; weak D call: TRBD1 (5 bases). The germline CDR1 and CDR2 sequences are MNHEY and SMNVEV (reference sequence). V was cut by 3 bases and J by 6 bases, with 18 bases left in between. CDR3 length equals 15 residues. CDR3 region: CASSFGAAHLGEQYF. In nucleotides, the CDR3 is TGTGCCAGCAGTTTTGGGGCTGCACATTTGGGCGAGCAGTACTTC.

The V call is TRBV10-2, the J call TRBJ1-4; D perhaps matches TRBD1 (5 bases). V was clipped by 1 base and J by 0 bases, with 21 bases between them. Germline V CDR1 and CDR2: WSHSY, SAAADI. There are 20 residues in the CDR3. The DNA of the CDR3 is TGCGCCAGCAGTGAGTTAGGGGAAACAACCCCTGGGGCAACTAATGAAAAACTGTTTTTT. Its translation is CASSELGETTPGATNEKLFF.

This chain joins TRBV6-6 and TRBJ1-1; tentatively, D is TRBD1 (6 bases). The germline V gene encodes CDR1 MNHNY and CDR2 SVGAGI (reference sequence). V lost 6 bases, J lost 11 bases, and 16 bases lay in between. This CDR3 region has 12 residues. The chain's CDR3 is CASRHPQGLAFF. The CDR3 DNA is TGTGCCAGCAGGCATCCACAGGGTTTGGCTTTCTTT.

In DNA, the CDR3 is TGTGCCAGCAGCTTATACGTAGCGGGGGCCGCAGATACGCAGTATTTT. Encoded protein: CASSLYVAGAADTQYF. The chain combines TRBV7-3 with TRBJ2-3, with 9 bases that match TRBD2. V dropped 2 bases and J dropped 4; count of bases not matched to a gene: 7. CDR1 and CDR2 (germline): SGHTA, FQGTGA. CDR3 length: 16 amino acids.

This chain uses TRBV5-1 with TRBJ2-2; 10 nucleotides agree with TRBD2. The CDR3 is 17 residues long. V dropped 3 bases and J dropped 2; count of bases not matched to a gene: 7. Germline V gene data show CDR1 as SGHRS and CDR2 as YFSETQ. The CDR3 sequence: CASSSQAGGFNTGELFF. The CDR3 coding sequence is TGCGCCAGCAGCTCCCAAGCGGGAGGGTTTAACACCGGGGAGCTGTTTTTT.

CDR3 in DNA: TGCGCCAGCAGCTTGGCGTTCCCAACACAAGAGACCCAGTACTTC. Protein sequence: CASSLAFPTQETQYF. The chain employs TRBV5-1 and TRBJ2-5; D uncertain. Germline V gives CDR1 SGHRS, CDR2 YFSETQ. Trimming stripped 0 bases from V and 2 bases from J, with 11 bases between. The CDR3 covers 15 residues.